One T cell receptor beta chain is described in this entry. What it binds is unknown. With random hexamers, reverse transcription was performed on roughly 0.45 to 1 ug of RNA. TCRdb itself ran the immunoSEQ multiplex PCR reads through MiXCR, one entry per CDR3 protein. The sample consists of about 80,000 distinct CDR3 sequences, approximately 96% of them appearing once. Recently defined diagnostic criteria classed the Susac syndrome patients as definite or probable. This entry belongs to a study of CD8 T cells in Susac syndrome. Across the whole study: When blood was drawn, the patients with Susac syndrome were therapy-naive, on corticosteroids, or on intravenous immunoglobulin alone.

This CDR3 region has 15 residues. Trimming stripped 3 bases from V and 1 base from J, with 9 bases between. Study conclusions and caveats: In total CD8+ repertoires, roughly 17 Susac-specific public clones were detected, and CD8+ TEMRA repertoires contained 5 or 6.

This TCR derives from a human donor with Susac syndrome. The chain joins TRBV12-3 or TRBV12-4 to TRBJ2-2; D remains ambiguous. The sample was CD8+ T cells from PBMCs. The CDR3 nucleotides are TGTGCCAGCAGTTTCGAGCACTGGAACACCGGGGAGCTGTTTTTT. Translation: CASSFEHWNTGELFF.